This T cell receptor beta chain was sequenced during a study of T cell responses to AZD1222 COVID-19 vaccine. Germline CDR1 is SNHLY and CDR2 is FYNNEI. CDR3 length equals 14 residues. V lost 4 bases and J lost 5; bases outside the gene matches: 5. The data were produced by immunoSEQ multiplex PCR, yet TCRdb's version contains in-frame clones alone and is incomplete. Here the sample spans about 84,000 clones, nearly 90% being singletons. Study findings and constraints: Across spike, vaccine-associated CD4 TCRs were found, dominant at 160-218 and 743-854. Repertoires were sampled only after the peak T cell response. Most donors were white British, females outnumbered males, and clonal diversity was possibly underestimated.

On this clone: What it binds is unknown.

This chain uses TRBV2 with TRBJ1-1; 9 nucleotides line up with TRBD1. This clonotype was obtained from an adult in good health. Sequenced here: peripheral blood, sampled on day 0 of AZD1222 vaccination. CDR3: CASSGGTGRTEAFF. CDR3 in DNA: TGTGCCAGCAGTGGGGGGACAGGGAGAACTGAAGCTTTCTTT.